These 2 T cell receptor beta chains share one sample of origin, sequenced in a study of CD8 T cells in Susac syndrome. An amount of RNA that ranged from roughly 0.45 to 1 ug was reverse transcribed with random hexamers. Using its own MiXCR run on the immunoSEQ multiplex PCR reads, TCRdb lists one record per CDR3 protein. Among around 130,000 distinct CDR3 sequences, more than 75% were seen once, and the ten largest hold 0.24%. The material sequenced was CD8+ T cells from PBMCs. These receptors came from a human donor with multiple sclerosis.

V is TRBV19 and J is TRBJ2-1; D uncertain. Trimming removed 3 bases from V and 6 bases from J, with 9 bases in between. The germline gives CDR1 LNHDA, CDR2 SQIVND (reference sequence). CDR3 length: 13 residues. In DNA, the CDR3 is TGTGCCAGTAGTATTAACAGAGGCAATGAGCAGTTCTTC. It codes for CASSINRGNEQFF. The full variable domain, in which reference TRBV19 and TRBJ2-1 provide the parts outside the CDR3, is DGGITQSPKYLFRKEGQNVTLSCEQNLNHDAMYWYRQDPGQGLRLIYYSQIVNDFQKGDIAEGYSVSREKKESFPLTVTSAQKNPTAFYLCASSINRGNEQFFGPGTRLTVL.

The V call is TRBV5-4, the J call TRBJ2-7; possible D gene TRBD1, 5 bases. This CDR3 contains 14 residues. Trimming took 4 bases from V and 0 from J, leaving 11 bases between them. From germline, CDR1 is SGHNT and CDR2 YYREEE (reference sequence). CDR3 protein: CASSTDSFSYEQYF. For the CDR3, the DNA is TGTGCCAGCAGCACCGACAGCTTCTCCTACGAGCAGTACTTC.